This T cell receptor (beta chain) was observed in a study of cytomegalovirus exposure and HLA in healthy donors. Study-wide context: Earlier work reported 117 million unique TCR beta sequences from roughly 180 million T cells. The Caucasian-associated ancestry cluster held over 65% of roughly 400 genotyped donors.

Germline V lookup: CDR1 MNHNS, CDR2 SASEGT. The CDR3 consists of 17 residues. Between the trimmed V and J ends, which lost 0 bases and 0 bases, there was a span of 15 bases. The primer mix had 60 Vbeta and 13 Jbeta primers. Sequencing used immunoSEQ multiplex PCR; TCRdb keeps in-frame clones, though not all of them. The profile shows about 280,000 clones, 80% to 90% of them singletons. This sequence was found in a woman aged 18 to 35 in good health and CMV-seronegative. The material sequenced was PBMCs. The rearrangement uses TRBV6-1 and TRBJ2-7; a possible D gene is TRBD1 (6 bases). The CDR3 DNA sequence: TGTGCCAGCAGTGAAGCCCCCCGACAGGAGAGCTCCTACGAGCAGTACTTC. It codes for CASSEAPRQESSYEQYF.